The table lists the clone carrying this T cell receptor (beta chain) with a count of one. The PCR was carried out with 60 Vbeta primers and 13 Jbeta primers. Measured with immunoSEQ multiplex PCR; TCRdb has only the in-frame clones, and not every one. The sample lists more than 95,000 clones; about 81% were seen once. This record comes from a study of cytomegalovirus exposure and HLA in healthy donors. V dropped 0 bases and J dropped 6 bases, with 14 bases sitting between them. Germline V gene sequence: CDR1 MGHRA, CDR2 YSYEKL. This CDR3 comprises 15 residues. This TCR was sampled from a woman younger than 45 in good health and CMV-seronegative. The J gene is TRBJ2-5, the V gene TRBV4-1; possibly TRBD2 for D (6 bases). Sample: PBMCs. The CDR3 DNA is TGCGCCAGCAGCCAAGACGCGGGACTGACTAAGACCCAGTACTTC. Translation: CASSQDAGLTKTQYF.